The 22 T cell receptor beta chains below were found in one sample sequenced in a study of PD-L1 blockade in urothelial cancer. Sequencing used immunoSEQ multiplex PCR; TCRdb keeps in-frame clones, though not all of them. The table records about 20,000 clones, around 88% of them present only once. The specimen was PBMCs, collected around atezolizumab (anti-PD-L1) treatment. These receptor sequences come from a man aged 45-60 years with urothelial cancer.

The chain recombines TRBV4-3 with TRBJ2-7; 12 bases line up with TRBD2. With V trimmed by 4 bases and J by 3 bases, 1 base remained unmatched. The germline CDR1 and CDR2 sequences are LGHNA and YSLEER. The CDR3 sequence is 14 residues long. The CDR3 sequence is CASSRLAGDYEQYF. In DNA form, the CDR3 reads TGCGCCAGCAGCCGACTAGCGGGAGACTACGAGCAGTACTTC.

The V and J genes are TRBV10-2 and TRBJ1-5, with D possibly TRBD1 on 6 matching bases. The CDR3 length is 17 residues. The V and J ends lost 0 bases and 0 bases respectively, with 12 bases between them. Germline V lookup: CDR1 WSHSY, CDR2 SAAADI. In nucleotides, the CDR3 is TGCGCCAGCAGTGAGTCGACAGGTTTGGGTAGCAATCAGCCCCAGCATTTT. This codes for CASSESTGLGSNQPQHF.

The rearrangement uses TRBV2 and TRBJ1-1; D is undetermined. Between the trimmed V and J ends, which lost 1 base and 7 bases, there was a span of 13 bases. CDR3 length: 14 amino acids. The V gene's germline CDR1 is SNHLY and CDR2 FYNNEI. The CDR3 DNA follows: TGTGCCAGCAGTGAAGTTGTTTCTATTGGTGAAGCTTTCTTT. It is translated as CASSEVVSIGEAFF. The whole variable domain, remainder taken from reference TRBV2 and TRBJ1-1, is EPEVTQTPSHQVTQMGQEVILRCVPISNHLYFYWYRQILGQKVEFLVSFYNNEISEKSEIFDDQFSVERPDGSNFTLKIRSTKLEDSAMYFCASSEVVSIGEAFFGQGTRLTVV.

This chain links TRBV6-6 with TRBJ1-2; D unclear. V lost 6 bases, J lost 7 bases, and 12 bases lay in between. Germline CDR1 MNHNY, CDR2 SVGAGI (reference sequence). The CDR3 has 12 amino acids. CDR3 coding DNA: TGTGCCAGCAGCACCTCTTCCGGTGGCTACACCTTC. Protein sequence: CASSTSSGGYTF.

This clone was seen once. J is TRBJ1-1 and V is TRBV27; the D gene is possibly TRBD1 (5 bases). Trimming left V 1 base short and J 0 bases short, with 12 bases between. CDR3 size: 16 residues. Germline-derived CDR1 and CDR2 are MNHEY and SMNVEV (reference sequence). The CDR3 protein is CASSLFAGQVNTEAFF. For the CDR3, the DNA is TGTGCCAGCAGTTTATTTGCGGGGCAGGTGAACACTGAAGCTTTCTTT.

The chain joins TRBV2 to TRBJ2-7; possible D gene TRBD2, 6 bases. Per germline, CDR1 SNHLY and CDR2 FYNNEI. V was pared by 10 bases and J by 3 bases, with 19 bases between. The CDR3 consists of 14 residues. DNA of the CDR3: TGTGCCACCTTGGGGGGTCGGCTAGACTACGAGCAGTACTTC. Translated, it gives CATLGGRLDYEQYF. The variable domain in full, with the rest retrieved from reference TRBV2 and TRBJ2-7, is EPEVTQTPSHQVTQMGQEVILRCVPISNHLYFYWYRQILGQKVEFLVSFYNNEISEKSEIFDDQFSVERPDGSNFTLKIRSTKLEDSAMYFCATLGGRLDYEQYFGPGTRLTVT.

V and J are TRBV7-8 and TRBJ2-4; D possibly corresponds to TRBD2 (5 bases). The V and J ends lost 1 base and 7 bases respectively, with 11 bases between them. In germline, CDR1 is SGHVS, CDR2 FQNEAQ. The CDR3 spans 14 residues. CDR3 nucleotide sequence: TGTGCCAGCAGCTTAGGGGAGTTTTTGAACATTCAGTACTTC. Its translation: CASSLGEFLNIQYF.

The chain combines TRBV19 with TRBJ1-1, with D tentatively TRBD1 (5 bases). This CDR3 is 14 amino acids long. The germline V gene has CDR1 LNHDA and CDR2 SQIVND (reference sequence). With 6 bases removed from V and 5 bases from J, the gap between germline ends came to 16 bases. The DNA for the CDR3 is TGTGCCAGTAGGGTCCGCGGGGGACGAACTGAAGCTTTCTTT. Amino acid sequence: CASRVRGGRTEAFF. Based on the CDR3 plus reference TRBV19 and TRBJ1-1, the full variable domain is DGGITQSPKYLFRKEGQNVTLSCEQNLNHDAMYWYRQDPGQGLRLIYYSQIVNDFQKGDIAEGYSVSREKKESFPLTVTSAQKNPTAFYLCASRVRGGRTEAFFGQGTRLTVV.

The chain joins TRBV5-6 to TRBJ1-5; 9 bases map to TRBD1. The V and J ends lost 4 bases and 1 base, in that order; junction bases with no gene match: 9. Per the germline V gene, CDR1 is SGHDT and CDR2 is YYEEEE. This CDR3 region has 17 residues. CDR3 amino acids: CASSLGGQGLSNQPQHF. The DNA for the CDR3 is TGTGCCAGCAGCCTGGGAGGACAGGGGTTGAGCAATCAGCCCCAGCATTTT.

V gene TRBV7-2 combines with J gene TRBJ2-2; TRBD1 is a possible D gene (6 bases). CDR1 is SGHTA and CDR2 is FQGNSA in the germline V gene. The V gene lost 1 base and the J gene lost 17 bases, with 14 bases spanning the gap. The CDR3 contains 12 residues. The CDR3: CASSLEQGGLFF. The CDR3 DNA reads TGTGCCAGCAGCTTAGAACAGGGTGGGTTATTTTTT.

The rearrangement uses TRBV2 and TRBJ1-6; TRBD1 is a possible D gene (6 bases). The CDR3 covers 15 residues. With 7 bases removed from V and 0 bases from J, the gap between germline ends came to 10 bases. From germline, CDR1 is SNHLY and CDR2 FYNNEI. CDR3 loop: CASTGQNSYNSPLHF. For the CDR3, the DNA is TGTGCCAGCACTGGACAGAACTCCTATAATTCACCCCTCCACTTT. Complete variable domain (other parts from reference TRBV2 and TRBJ1-6): EPEVTQTPSHQVTQMGQEVILRCVPISNHLYFYWYRQILGQKVEFLVSFYNNEISEKSEIFDDQFSVERPDGSNFTLKIRSTKLEDSAMYFCASTGQNSYNSPLHFGNGTRLTVT.

CDR3 sequence (DNA): TGTGCCAGTAGTAAAAAGACAGGGGGGGGACCCGGGGAGCTGTTTTTT. Translating gives CASSKKTGGGPGELFF. The chain links TRBV19 to TRBJ2-2; 9 nucleotides agree with TRBD1. From germline, CDR1 is LNHDA and CDR2 SQIVND (reference sequence). The CDR3 contains 16 residues. V shed 4 bases, J shed 6 bases, and the junction held 9 bases outside the gene matches.

The chain links TRBV5-5 to TRBJ1-3, with D tentatively TRBD1 (5 bases). The CDR3 is 14 residues long. Looked up from germline, CDR1 is SGHKS and CDR2 is YYEKEE (reference sequence). V was pared by 1 base and J by 4 bases, with 9 bases between. DNA for the CDR3: TGTGCCAGCAGCTTGCAGGGTCTGGGAAACACCATATATTTT. This translates into CASSLQGLGNTIYF. Looking up the rest from reference TRBV5-5 and TRBJ1-3 gives the full variable domain: DAGVTQSPTHLIKTRGQQVTLRCSPISGHKSVSWYQQVLGQGPQFIFQYYEKEERGRGNFPDRFSARQFPNYSSELNVNALLLGDSALYLCASSLQGLGNTIYFGEGSWLTVV.

V usage is TRBV9 and J usage is TRBJ2-1; 15 nucleotides line up with TRBD2. Per germline, CDR1 SGDLS and CDR2 YYNGEE. The CDR3 is made up of 17 amino acids. The V and J ends lost 3 bases and 2 bases, in that order; junction bases with no gene match: 3. The CDR3 sequence: CASSAWTSGGAYNEQFF. The DNA for the CDR3 is TGTGCCAGCAGCGCATGGACTAGCGGGGGGGCCTACAATGAGCAGTTCTTC.

This rearrangement joins TRBV7-8 to TRBJ1-3; D ambiguous. The germline CDR1 and CDR2 sequences are SGHVS and FQNEAQ. The CDR3 runs 17 residues. The ends were cut back, 4 bases at V and 0 bases at J, with 16 bases in the middle. CDR3 sequence: CASSSIAQIVSGNTIYF. For the CDR3, the DNA is TGTGCCAGCAGCTCAATCGCTCAAATAGTCTCTGGAAACACCATATATTTT.

This chain links TRBV18 with TRBJ2-1, with D maybe TRBD2 (6 bases). CDR1 is KGHSH, CDR2 LQKENI, per germline. The V gene lost 2 bases and the J gene lost 5 bases, with 10 bases spanning the gap. The CDR3 sequence is 14 residues long. The CDR3 nucleotides are TGTGCCAGCTCACCATGGGGAGGAAACAATGAGCAGTTCTTC. Its translation is CASSPWGGNNEQFF.

V is TRBV29-1 and J is TRBJ2-3, with a possible D match to TRBD2 (6 bases). Trimming pared 3 bases from V and 2 bases from J, leaving 21 bases between. Germline CDR1 reads SQVTM; CDR2 reads ANQGSEA. The CDR3 runs 17 residues. CDR3 DNA sequence: TGCAGCGTTGAGAAGGGGCAGCGGACTATCCACACAGATACGCAGTATTTT. Encoded protein: CSVEKGQRTIHTDTQYF.

The rearrangement uses TRBV7-9 and TRBJ1-1; 10 nucleotides agree with TRBD1. The CDR3 is 13 amino acids. The ends lost 5 bases at V and 6 bases at J; junction bases unmatched: 3. Per the germline V gene, CDR1 is SEHNR and CDR2 is FQNEAQ (reference sequence). The CDR3 protein is CASSGQGVPEAFF. Written as DNA, the CDR3 is TGTGCCAGCAGCGGACAGGGGGTCCCTGAAGCTTTCTTT.

V and J are TRBV25-1 and TRBJ2-7; the D gene is possibly TRBD1 (6 bases). The ends were cut back, 3 bases at V and 5 bases at J, with 17 bases in the middle. Germline assignment: CDR1 MGHDK and CDR2 SYGVNS. The CDR3 is 15 residues long. The CDR3: CASSDSGALRNEQYF. The CDR3 nucleotides read TGTGCCAGCAGTGACTCAGGGGCCCTAAGGAACGAGCAGTACTTC.

Here the CDR3 reads CASSLGASGSFEQYF. Here the CDR3 DNA reads TGCGCCAGCAGCTTGGGGGCTAGCGGGAGCTTCGAGCAGTACTTC. V is TRBV5-1 and J is TRBJ2-7, with TRBD2 matching over 10 bases. The trim removed 0 bases at V and 6 bases at J, leaving 6 bases unmatched. CDR3 length: 15 residues. The germline V gene has CDR1 SGHRS and CDR2 YFSETQ. The whole variable domain, filled in from reference TRBV5-1 and TRBJ2-7, reads KAGVTQTPRYLIKTRGQQVTLSCSPISGHRSVSWYQQTPGQGLQFLFEYFSETQRNKGNFPGRFSGRQFSNSRSEMNVSTLELGDSALYLCASSLGASGSFEQYFGPGTRLTVT.

This chain joins TRBV9 and TRBJ1-2; D is perhaps TRBD1 (6 bases). The germline V and J ends were trimmed by 4 bases and 8 bases, with 9 bases remaining between them. Germline V CDR1 and CDR2: SGDLS, YYNGEE. This CDR3 has 11 amino acids. CDR3 in amino acids: CASSLGAGYTF. In nucleotides, the CDR3 is TGTGCCAGCAGCCTGGGGGCCGGCTACACCTTC.

V usage is TRBV19 and J usage is TRBJ1-1; a possible D gene is TRBD1 (5 bases). The V gene's germline CDR1 is LNHDA and CDR2 SQIVND (reference sequence). V shed 1 base and J shed 1 base, with 7 bases lying between them. This CDR3 contains 14 residues. This CDR3 is CASSIAGANTEAFF. The CDR3, as DNA: TGTGCCAGTAGTATAGCTGGGGCGAACACTGAAGCTTTCTTT.